This entry lists 5 T cell receptor gamma chains sequenced from one sample in a study of intestinal T cells in coeliac disease. For each case, the template was genomic DNA from ten approximately 5-µm formalin-fixed paraffin-embedded scrolls. The TRG library came from about 200 ng of biopsy DNA amplified with LymphoTrack primers. TCRdb redid the clone calls on the multiplex PCR reads with CATT. Found here are 900 or so gamma-chain clones, about 55% of them singletons; the top ten hold approximately 11%. The sequenced sample was a duodenal biopsy. The receptors shown here come from a human donor with celiac disease.

The chain carries TRGV5 and TRGJ1 or TRGJ2. Per the germline V gene, CDR1 is VINAFY and CDR2 is YDVSNSKD. The CDR3 contains 13 residues. The junction had 9 bases not matched to a gene; V was cut back by 1 base and J by 9 bases. CDR3 protein: CATWDSPYSKKLF. In DNA form, the CDR3 reads TGTGCCACCTGGGACAGCCCTTATAGTAAGAAACTCTTT.

In its sample, this clone ranks as large. V usage is TRGV4 and J usage is TRGJ1 or TRGJ2. CDR3 length: 15 amino acids. From germline, CDR1 is EGSTGY and CDR2 YDSYTSSV. With V trimmed by 0 bases and J by 2 bases, 7 bases remained unmatched. The CDR3 DNA is TGTGCCACCTGGGATGGGGACCCATATTATTATAAGAAACTCTTT. Translating it yields CATWDGDPYYYKKLF.

This clone has more than one count but fewer than ten. The protein TCRdb gives is from a much larger clone and does not agree with this DNA's translation at residue 8, likely a read error; the protein shown here comes from the DNA. V and J are TRGV3 and TRGJ1 or TRGJ2. This CDR3 is built from 13 residues. V was clipped by 1 base and J by 5 bases; unmatched bases: 5. Germline V gives CDR1 VTNTFY, CDR2 YDVSTARD (reference sequence). For the CDR3, the DNA is TGTGCCACCTGGGACAGCGTACATTATAAGAAACTCTTT. It yields the protein CATWDSVHYKKLF.

This clone was seen a handful of times. J is TRGJP2 and V is TRGV2. The CDR3 has 15 residues. V trimming: 1 base; J trimming: 2 bases; junction bases outside the gene matches: 4. Germline V CDR1 and CDR2: EGSNGY, YDSYNSKV. CDR3 sequence reads: CATWDGGSSDWIKTF. The CDR3 DNA reads TGTGCCACCTGGGACGGCGGGAGTAGTGATTGGATCAAGACGTTT.

In its sample, this clone ranks as large. V gene TRGV10 combines with J gene TRGJ1 or TRGJ2. TRGV10 is assigned to the ORF class and has an uncertain function. Unmatched junction bases numbered 6, after V lost 8 bases and J lost 7 bases. This CDR3 is built from 11 residues. The chain's CDR3 is CAAWEYYKKLF. The CDR3 nucleotides read TGTGCTGCGTGGGAATACTATAAGAAACTCTTT.